Listed here are 30 T cell receptor beta chains from one sample, sequenced in a study of CD8 T cells in ankylosing spondylitis. TCRdb reanalysed the 5' RACE reads using MiXCR and keeps one entry per CDR3 protein. The table lists just over 350,000 distinct CDR3 sequences, 20% to 25% of them singletons. Sequencing used blood, either unsorted or a sorted T cell fraction (not recorded which). The origin of the receptors is a male donor with ankylosing spondylitis or in good health (not recorded which).

The chain uses TRBV6-5 and TRBJ1-4, with D hard to call. The CDR3 is made up of 10 amino acids. The V and J ends lost 10 bases and 8 bases respectively, with 8 bases between them. Per germline, CDR1 MNHEY and CDR2 SVGAGI. The CDR3 loop reads CAIKSEKLFF. CDR3 nucleotides: TGTGCCATCAAGTCAGAAAAACTGTTTTTT.

There are a few counts of this clonotype. This chain connects TRBV30 to TRBJ1-6; weak D call: TRBD1 (5 bases). This CDR3 is 16 amino acids long. Per the germline V gene, CDR1 is GTSNPN and CDR2 is SVGIG (reference sequence). V lost 5 bases and J lost 2, with 16 bases in between. DNA for the CDR3: TGTGCCTGGGACTCAGGGCAGGGCACCTATAATTCACCCCTCCACTTT. This translates into CAWDSGQGTYNSPLHF.

The chain joins TRBV7-2 to TRBJ2-7; TRBD1 or TRBD2 may be the D gene (5 bases each). This CDR3 has 14 residues. CDR1 SGHTA and CDR2 FQGNSA come from the germline V gene. The germline V and J ends were trimmed by 5 bases and 0 bases, with 11 bases remaining between them. The CDR3 sequence: CASSRDGSSYEQYF. CDR3 sequence (DNA): TGTGCCAGCAGCCGGGACGGAAGCTCCTACGAGCAGTACTTC.

The rearrangement joins TRBV10-3 to TRBJ2-2; D gene uncertain. Per the germline V gene, CDR1 is ENHRY and CDR2 is SYGVKD. The CDR3 spans 14 residues. CDR3 amino acids: CVSRSASNTGELFF. The CDR3 DNA is TGTGTCTCCCGCTCGGCTAGTAACACCGGGGAGCTGTTTTTT.

This clonotype occurred a few times. The chain links TRBV29-1 to TRBJ2-1; 7 bases are shared with TRBD2. Losses at the gene ends were 5 bases for V and 7 bases for J; bases not matched to a gene: 2. Germline CDR1 reads SQVTM; CDR2 reads ANQGSEA. The CDR3 sequence is 11 residues long. CDR3 sequence (DNA): TGCAGCGTTCTGGGGGGGAATGAGCAGTTCTTC. Its protein is CSVLGGNEQFF.

This chain uses TRBV7-9 with TRBJ2-5, with D possibly being TRBD2 (6 bases). Germline V gives CDR1 SEHNR, CDR2 FQNEAQ (reference sequence). This CDR3 has 16 amino acids. V gave up 1 base and J gave up 5 bases, with 17 bases separating them. CDR3 amino acids: CASSLGSLGGMETQYF. The CDR3 DNA sequence: TGTGCCAGCAGCTTAGGGAGCCTTGGCGGGATGGAGACCCAGTACTTC.

The sample holds many counts of this clonotype. V and J are TRBV20-1 and TRBJ1-1; D not resolved. This CDR3 is 14 amino acids long. Germline V gene data show CDR1 as DFQATT and CDR2 as SNEGSKA (reference sequence). V was trimmed by 5 bases and J by 1 base, leaving 14 bases between them. The CDR3 reads CSADLMMANTEAFF. The CDR3 region has the DNA TGCAGTGCTGACCTGATGATGGCGAACACTGAAGCTTTCTTT.

The genes are TRBV30 and TRBJ2-1, with TRBD1 matching 9 bases. V shed 2 bases and J 7 bases; nucleotides not matched to a gene: 9. The CDR3 totals 15 residues. Germline V gene data show CDR1 as GTSNPN and CDR2 as SVGIG (reference sequence). The CDR3 region has the DNA TGTGCCTGGAGTCTCGGGACAGGGTTGGAAAATGAGCAGTTCTTC. This encodes CAWSLGTGLENEQFF. Looking up the rest from reference TRBV30 and TRBJ2-1 gives the full variable domain: SQTIHQWPATLVQPVGSPLSLECTVEGTSNPNLYWYRQAAGRGLQLLFYSVGIGQISSEVPQNLSASRPQDRQFILSSKKLLLSDSGFYLCAWSLGTGLENEQFFGPGTRLTVL.

This clonotype was observed a handful of times. The V call is TRBV29-1, the J call TRBJ2-2, with no clear D. The germline gives CDR1 SQVTM, CDR2 ANQGSEA. V was shortened by 4 bases and J by 6 bases, with 6 bases between the two germline ends. CDR3 length: 11 amino acids. DNA for the CDR3: TGCAGCGTTGTGGCGGCCGGGGAGCTGTTTTTT. Translation: CSVVAAGELFF.

This chain joins TRBV14 and TRBJ2-5; 12 positions agree with TRBD1. The germline V gene has CDR1 SGHDN and CDR2 FVKESK. This CDR3 contains 15 residues. J was trimmed by 5 bases and V by 4 bases; bases with no gene match: 5. CDR3: CASSPGTGGVETQYF. The CDR3 DNA follows: TGTGCCAGCAGCCCCGGGACAGGGGGCGTGGAGACCCAGTACTTC.

The chain carries TRBV19 and TRBJ2-1, with 8 positions matching TRBD1. Germline loops: CDR1 LNHDA, CDR2 SQIVND (reference sequence). V was clipped by 0 bases and J by 3 bases; unmatched bases: 1. There are 15 residues in the CDR3. This chain's CDR3 is CASSIEGQGYNEQFF. CDR3 DNA: TGTGCCAGTAGTATAGAAGGACAGGGCTACAATGAGCAGTTCTTC.

The V call is TRBV28, the J call TRBJ2-3; D is unclear. CDR1 and CDR2 from the germline V gene are MDHEN and SYDVKM. This CDR3 has 14 residues. The germline V and J ends were trimmed by 2 bases and 2 bases, with 8 bases remaining between them. CDR3 residues: CASSLGSLTDTQYF. Written as DNA, the CDR3 is TGTGCCAGCAGTTTAGGCAGTCTCACAGATACGCAGTATTTT.

The V and J genes are TRBV7-9 and TRBJ1-2; the match to TRBD1 covers 8 bases. The V gene end was trimmed by 4 bases and the J gene end by 6 bases; junction bases not matched to a gene: 10. CDR3 length: 15 amino acids. Looked up from germline, CDR1 is SEHNR and CDR2 is FQNEAQ (reference sequence). In DNA form, the CDR3 reads TGTGCCAGCAGCTCCCGACAGGGGCCGGTACATGGCTACACCTTC. This translates into CASSSRQGPVHGYTF.

The chain recombines TRBV5-1 with TRBJ2-7; weak D call: TRBD1 (8 bases). V was clipped by 0 bases and J by 7 bases, with 17 bases between them. This CDR3 spans 15 amino acids. Per the germline V gene, CDR1 is SGHRS and CDR2 is YFSETQ. The CDR3 DNA reads as TGCGCCAGCAGCTTGGACGGGGGGACAGGAAGAGAGCAGTACTTC. As protein: CASSLDGGTGREQYF.

This clonotype turned up a few times. The gene calls are TRBV12-3 or TRBV12-4 and TRBJ2-1; D ambiguous. There are 16 residues in the CDR3. V lost 6 bases and J lost 0, with 15 bases in between. CDR3 DNA: TGTGCCAGCAGGACCTACATGGAAAGCTCCTACAATGAGCAGTTCTTC. Amino acids: CASRTYMESSYNEQFF.

The table lists this clonotype with a few counts. The rearrangement uses TRBV4-1 and TRBJ1-1; no reliable D call. The germline V gene has CDR1 MGHRA and CDR2 YSYEKL. Deletions cut 0 bases from V and 5 bases from J, with 13 bases between. CDR3 size: 15 residues. CDR3 coding DNA: TGCGCCAGCAGCCAAGAAAAGCGCGAGGCTACTGAAGCTTTCTTT. This gives the protein CASSQEKREATEAFF.

The chain couples TRBV13 to TRBJ2-1; tentatively, D is TRBD1 or TRBD2 (5 bases each). Germline CDR1 reads PRHDT; CDR2 reads FYEKMQ (reference sequence). The CDR3 totals 11 residues. With 8 bases removed from V and 8 bases from J, the gap between germline ends came to 10 bases. CDR3 loop: CASEGRHEQFF. CDR3 bases: TGTGCCAGCGAGGGGCGCCATGAGCAGTTCTTC. The full variable domain, in which reference TRBV13 and TRBJ2-1 provide the parts outside the CDR3, is AAGVIQSPRHLIKEKRETATLKCYPIPRHDTVYWYQQGPGQDPQFLISFYEKMQSDKGSIPDRFSAQQFSDYHSELNMSSLELGDSALYFCASEGRHEQFFGPGTRLTVL.

The rearrangement uses TRBV20-1 and TRBJ2-1; 9 bases agree with TRBD1. The CDR3 contains 16 residues. The V gene's germline CDR1 is DFQATT and CDR2 SNEGSKA (reference sequence). V lost 5 bases, J lost 2 bases, and 10 bases stayed unmatched. The CDR3 spells CSAFLARDRAYNEQFF. As DNA, the CDR3 is TGCAGTGCTTTTTTGGCCCGGGACAGGGCCTACAATGAGCAGTTCTTC.

There are a few counts of this clonotype. This rearrangement joins TRBV29-1 to TRBJ2-2; D gene unclear. This CDR3 comprises 11 residues. From germline, CDR1 is SQVTM and CDR2 ANQGSEA. Between the trimmed V and J ends, which lost 3 bases and 4 bases, there was a span of 3 bases. The CDR3 DNA reads as TGCAGCGTTGAGGGCACCGGGGAGCTGTTTTTT. Translated: CSVEGTGELFF.

This clonotype was counted between two and nine times. The rearrangement uses TRBV3-1 and TRBJ2-7; D is undetermined. With 0 bases removed from V and 0 bases from J, the gap between germline ends came to 6 bases. The germline V gene encodes CDR1 LGHDT and CDR2 YNNKEL (reference sequence). There are 14 residues in the CDR3. CDR3 sequence: CASSQEPYSYEQYF. The DNA of the CDR3 is TGTGCCAGCAGCCAAGAGCCCTACTCCTACGAGCAGTACTTC.

V is TRBV12-3 or TRBV12-4 and J is TRBJ1-1; the D gene is possibly TRBD1 (5 bases). This CDR3 has 15 residues. Deletions cut 3 bases from V and 0 bases from J, with 11 bases between. The CDR3 region has the DNA TGTGCCAGCAGTTTTGCCGGGGCCTTGAACACTGAAGCTTTCTTT. It translates to CASSFAGALNTEAFF.

This clonotype was seen only a few times. The chain links TRBV11-2 to TRBJ2-2; D is possibly TRBD1 (7 bases). Trimming removed 5 bases from V and 4 bases from J, with 14 bases in between. CDR1 and CDR2 from the germline V gene are SGHAT and FQNNGV. This CDR3 region has 15 residues. The CDR3 sequence: CASSTRDSITGELFF. In DNA, the CDR3 is TGTGCCAGCAGCACGCGGGACAGCATCACCGGGGAGCTGTTTTTT.

This clonotype was recorded at least ten times. The rearrangement uses TRBV4-2 and TRBJ1-1; D is possibly TRBD1 (5 bases). The CDR3 is made up of 13 amino acids. Between the trimmed V and J ends, which lost 3 bases and 2 bases, there was a span of 7 bases. Per germline, CDR1 LGHNA and CDR2 YNFKEQ. In nucleotides, the CDR3 is TGTGCCAGCAGCCAGGGACCAAACACTGAAGCTTTCTTT. Its protein is CASSQGPNTEAFF.

This clonotype was observed a few times. The rearrangement uses TRBV9 and TRBJ2-7; D remains unclear. V was pared by 2 bases and J by 0 bases, with 9 bases between. This CDR3 comprises 14 residues. The germline CDR1 and CDR2 sequences are SGDLS and YYNGEE. CDR3 bases: TGTGCCAGCAGCGTGGACGGCAGCTCCTACGAGCAGTACTTC. This codes for CASSVDGSSYEQYF.

The gene calls are TRBV3-1 and TRBJ2-7; D possibly corresponds to TRBD2 (5 bases). The germline V gene has CDR1 LGHDT and CDR2 YNNKEL (reference sequence). This CDR3 is built from 11 residues. Trimming cost V 8 bases and J 4 bases, with 9 bases left between them. CDR3 nucleotides: TGTGCCAGCGAACGGGGTTACGAGCAGTACTTC. It codes for CASERGYEQYF.

The chain has TRBV12-3 or TRBV12-4 and TRBJ1-1; no reliable D call. CDR3 length: 13 amino acids. Trimming shortened V by 7 bases and J by 3 bases, and 12 bases separated the two germline ends. CDR3 nucleotides: TGTGCCAGCACCCCCGACGGACACACTGAAGCTTTCTTT. As protein: CASTPDGHTEAFF.

V is TRBV12-3 or TRBV12-4 and J is TRBJ2-1; perhaps TRBD2 as D (5 bases). Deletions cut 1 base from V and 9 bases from J, with 10 bases between. CDR3 size: 13 residues. Written as DNA, the CDR3 is TGTGCCAGCAGTTTAGTAGGCGAGGGTGAGCAGTTCTTC. It encodes CASSLVGEGEQFF.

The chain couples TRBV7-6 to TRBJ2-3; 7 positions agree with TRBD2. Trimming cost V 6 bases and J 2 bases; bases outside gene matches: 11. CDR1 is SGHVS and CDR2 is FNYEAQ in the germline V gene. This CDR3 has 16 residues. The CDR3, as DNA: TGTGCCAGCAGTCCAAAGTCGGGACTATTCACAGATACGCAGTATTTT. Its translation: CASSPKSGLFTDTQYF. The full variable domain, completed using reference TRBV7-6 and TRBJ2-3, is GAGVSQSPRYKVTKRGQDVALRCDPISGHVSLYWYRQALGQGPEFLTYFNYEAQQDKSGLPNDRFSAERPEGSISTLTIQRTEQRDSAMYRCASSPKSGLFTDTQYFGPGTRLTVL.

The rearrangement uses TRBV12-3 or TRBV12-4 and TRBJ1-1; TRBD1 is a possible D gene (5 bases). CDR3 length: 11 residues. The ends were cut back, 6 bases at V and 7 bases at J, with 9 bases in the middle. The DNA for the CDR3 is TGTGCCAGCAGCTTCCAGGGTGAAGCTTTCTTT. Amino acid sequence: CASSFQGEAFF.

The chain employs TRBV28 and TRBJ2-5; 7 bases line up with TRBD2. The junction had 8 bases not matched to a gene; V was cut back by 2 bases and J by 2 bases. Germline V gene sequence: CDR1 MDHEN, CDR2 SYDVKM. The CDR3 runs 16 residues. The CDR3 is CASSLVPGGTQETQYF. CDR3 nucleotide sequence: TGTGCCAGCAGTTTAGTACCGGGGGGAACTCAAGAGACCCAGTACTTC.